A selection of T cell receptor beta chains follows, all from one sample in a study of blood T cells in healthy people across ages. TCRdb used MiXCR to reprocess the 5' RACE reads, holding one entry per CDR3 protein. This sample has about 580,000 distinct CDR3 sequences, with around 48% found just once. Sequenced: blood. All receptors derive from an elderly man in good health. CDR3s include the opening cysteine and the closing phenylalanine or tryptophan. Each record gives: J gene, V gene, CDR3 protein.

TRBJ2-3 | TRBV4-1 | CASSHLGQVGSDTQYF
TRBJ2-3 | TRBV7-3 | CASSSGTSGGTDTQYF
TRBJ1-6 | TRBV20-1 | CSARPPGQLDSPLHF
TRBJ2-1 | TRBV4-2 | CASSQDRMTSGRASEQFF
TRBJ2-3 | TRBV7-6 | CASSRDITDTQYF
TRBJ2-7 | TRBV27 | CASSWNRGSYEQYF
TRBJ2-1 | TRBV5-1 | CASSWGLADPGNEQFF
TRBJ2-1 | TRBV2 | CASSVVQGGNEQFF
TRBJ2-1 | TRBV7-7 | CASSPAGLAGYEQFF
TRBJ2-6 | TRBV6-1 | CASSPNRLAGFSGANVLTF
TRBJ2-3 | TRBV4-2 | CASSSGPSGGTDTQYF
TRBJ2-3 | TRBV5-1 | CASSLTVSSSTDTQYF
TRBJ2-6 | TRBV6-6 | CASSYTGSRGANVLTF
TRBJ2-1 | TRBV3-1 | CASSPPSSYNEQFF
TRBJ2-5 | TRBV6-2/TRBV6-3 | CASRSTGQETQYF
TRBJ2-1 | TRBV7-3 | CASSLKPSGGAGLGNEQFF
TRBJ2-5 | TRBV2 | CASRLAGHQETQYF